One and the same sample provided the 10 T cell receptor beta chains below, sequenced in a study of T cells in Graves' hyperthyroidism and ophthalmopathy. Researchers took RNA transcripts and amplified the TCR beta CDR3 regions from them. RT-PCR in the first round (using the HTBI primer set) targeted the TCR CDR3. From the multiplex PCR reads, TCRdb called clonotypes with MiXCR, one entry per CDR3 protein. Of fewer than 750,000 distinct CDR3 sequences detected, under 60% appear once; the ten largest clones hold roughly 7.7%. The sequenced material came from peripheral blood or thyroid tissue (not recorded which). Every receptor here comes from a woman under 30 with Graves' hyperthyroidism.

CDR3 sequence reads: CASITGGSYNEQFF. The CDR3 nucleotides are TGTGCCAGCATCACGGGGGGATCCTACAATGAGCAGTTCTTC. The rearrangement joins TRBV7-2 to TRBJ2-1, with 7 bases fitting TRBD2. Losses at the gene ends were 7 bases for V and 1 base for J; bases not matched to a gene: 4. CDR1 is SGHTA and CDR2 is FQGNSA in the germline V gene. The CDR3 totals 14 residues.

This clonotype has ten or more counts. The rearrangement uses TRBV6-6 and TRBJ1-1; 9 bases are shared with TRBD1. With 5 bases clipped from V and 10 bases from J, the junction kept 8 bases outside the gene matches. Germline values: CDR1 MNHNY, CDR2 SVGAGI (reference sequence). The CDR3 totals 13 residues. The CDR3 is CASSTDRGVPAFF. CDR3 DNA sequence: TGTGCCAGCAGTACCGACAGGGGGGTCCCAGCTTTCTTT.

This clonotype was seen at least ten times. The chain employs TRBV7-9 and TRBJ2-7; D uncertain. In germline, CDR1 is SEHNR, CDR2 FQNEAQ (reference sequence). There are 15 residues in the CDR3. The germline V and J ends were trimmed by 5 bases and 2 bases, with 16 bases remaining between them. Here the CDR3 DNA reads TGTGCCAGCAGCCGGACCGGTGACCCTACCTACGAGCAGTACTTC. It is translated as CASSRTGDPTYEQYF.

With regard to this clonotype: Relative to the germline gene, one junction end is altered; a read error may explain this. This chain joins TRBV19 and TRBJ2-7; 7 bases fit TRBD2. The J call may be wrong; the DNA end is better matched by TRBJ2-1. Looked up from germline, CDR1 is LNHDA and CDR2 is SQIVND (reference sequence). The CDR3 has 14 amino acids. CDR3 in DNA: TGTGCCAGTAGTTTAGAGGGAGGGAACAATGAGCAGTTCTTC. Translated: CASSLEGGNNEQFF.

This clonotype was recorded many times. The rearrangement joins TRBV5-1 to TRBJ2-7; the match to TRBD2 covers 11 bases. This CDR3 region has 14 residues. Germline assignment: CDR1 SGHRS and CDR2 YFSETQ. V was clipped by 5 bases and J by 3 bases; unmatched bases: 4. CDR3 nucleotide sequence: TGCGCCAGCAGGCAGACTAGCGGGAACTACGAGCAGTACTTC. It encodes CASRQTSGNYEQYF.

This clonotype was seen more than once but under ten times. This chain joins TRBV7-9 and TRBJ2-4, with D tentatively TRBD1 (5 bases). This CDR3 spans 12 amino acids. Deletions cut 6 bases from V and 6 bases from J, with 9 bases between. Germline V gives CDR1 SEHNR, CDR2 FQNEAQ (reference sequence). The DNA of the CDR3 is TGTGCCAGCAGTCCAGGGCGAAACATTCAGTACTTC. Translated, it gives CASSPGRNIQYF. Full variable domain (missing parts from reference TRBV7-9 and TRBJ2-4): DTGVSQNPRHKITKRGQNVTFRCDPISEHNRLYWYRQTLGQGPEFLTYFQNEAQLEKSRLLSDRFSAERPKGSFSTLEIQRTEQGDSAMYLCASSPGRNIQYFGAGTRLSVL.

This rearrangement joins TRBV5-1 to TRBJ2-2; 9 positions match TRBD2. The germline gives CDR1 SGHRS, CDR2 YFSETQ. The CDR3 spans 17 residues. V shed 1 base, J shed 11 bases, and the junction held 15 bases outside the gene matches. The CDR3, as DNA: TGCGCCAGCAGCTTGATTTCACGGACTAGCGTACGGCTCGAGCTGTTTTTT. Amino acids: CASSLISRTSVRLELFF.

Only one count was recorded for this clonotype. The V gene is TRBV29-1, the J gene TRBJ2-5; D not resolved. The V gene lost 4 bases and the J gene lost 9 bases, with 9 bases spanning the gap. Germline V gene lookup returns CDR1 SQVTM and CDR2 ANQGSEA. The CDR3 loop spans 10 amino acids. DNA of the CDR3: TGCAGCGTTGTGGATCAGCCCCAGTACTTC. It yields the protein CSVVDQPQYF.

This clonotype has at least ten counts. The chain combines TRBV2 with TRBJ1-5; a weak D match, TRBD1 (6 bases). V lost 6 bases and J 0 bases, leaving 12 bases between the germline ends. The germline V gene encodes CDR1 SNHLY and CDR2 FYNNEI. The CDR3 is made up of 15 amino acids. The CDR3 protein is CASSPGQTSNQPQHF. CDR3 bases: TGTGCCAGCAGCCCAGGACAGACTAGCAATCAGCCCCAGCATTTT. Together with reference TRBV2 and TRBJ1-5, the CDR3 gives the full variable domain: EPEVTQTPSHQVTQMGQEVILRCVPISNHLYFYWYRQILGQKVEFLVSFYNNEISEKSEIFDDQFSVERPDGSNFTLKIRSTKLEDSAMYFCASSPGQTSNQPQHFGDGTRLSIL.

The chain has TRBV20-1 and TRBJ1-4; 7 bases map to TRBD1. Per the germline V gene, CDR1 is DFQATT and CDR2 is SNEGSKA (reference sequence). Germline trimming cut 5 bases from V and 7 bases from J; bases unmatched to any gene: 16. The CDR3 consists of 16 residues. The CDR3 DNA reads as TGCAGTGCTGGGGGCCCGACAGGGTTTCAGGGTGAAAAACTGTTTTTT. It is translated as CSAGGPTGFQGEKLFF.